A selection of T cell receptor beta chains follows, all from one sample in a study of STAT5B mutations in CD4+ large granular lymphocyte leukemia. The protocol was immunoSEQ multiplex PCR, while the TCRdb copy is restricted to in-frame clones and leaves out a portion. Here the sample spans tens of thousands of clones, less than 75% being singletons. Sequenced input: CD4+ T cells from blood buffy coats. These receptors were collected from a human donor in good health. The CDR3 runs from the conserved cysteine through the conserved F or W. A D gene is named only where the DNA matches it firmly. The size field is filled for only some rows; it gives once, few, many or a size class.

J: TRBJ2-1
V: TRBV6-6
size: NA
D: TRBD2
DNA: TGTGCCAGCAGAGTAGCGGGGGAATACAATGAGCAGTTCTTC
CDR3: CASRVAGEYNEQFF

J: TRBJ1-5
V: TRBV2
size: NA
D: NA
DNA: TGTGCCAGCAGAGCGGGGGCCGTAAATCAGCCCCAGCATTTT
CDR3: CASRAGAVNQPQHF

J: TRBJ1-2
V: TRBV7-2
size: NA
D: NA
DNA: TGTGCCAGCAGCTTAGCCGGGGGCGATGGCTACACCTTC
CDR3: CASSLAGGDGYTF

J: TRBJ1-3
V: TRBV19
size: NA
D: TRBD1
DNA: TGTGCCAGTAGTCCACTGGGACAGGGGTCTGGAAACACCATATATTTT
CDR3: CASSPLGQGSGNTIYF

J: TRBJ2-1
V: TRBV14
size: NA
D: NA
DNA: TGTGCCAGCAGCCAAGTCTATGAGCAGTTCTTC
CDR3: CASSQVYEQFF

J: TRBJ1-1
V: TRBV6-1
size: NA
D: NA
DNA: TGTGCCAGCGAGGCGGGGGGCATGAACACTGAAGCTTTCTTT
CDR3: CASEAGGMNTEAFF

J: TRBJ2-2
V: TRBV9
size: once
D: NA
DNA: TGTGCCAGCAGCGTAGACTCCGTGGGCGGGGAGCTGTTTTTT
CDR3: CASSVDSVGGELFF

J: TRBJ1-3
V: TRBV5-8
size: once
D: NA
DNA: TGTGCCAGCAGCTTGAAGGGGCAGCACTCTGGAAACACCATATATTTT
CDR3: CASSLKGQHSGNTIYF

J: TRBJ2-1
V: TRBV2
size: NA
D: NA
DNA: TGTGCCAGCAGTGAACCCCCCCGGTGGTTTGGGTCCTACAATGAGCAGTTCTTC
CDR3: CASSEPPRWFGSYNEQFF

J: TRBJ1-2
V: TRBV6-1
size: NA
D: NA
DNA: NA
CDR3: CASSERRAGYGYTF

J: TRBJ2-2
V: TRBV27
size: few
D: TRBD2
DNA: TGTGCCAGCAGTTCTCCTGGTAGCGGGGTTACCGGGGAGCTGTTTTTT
CDR3: CASSSPGSGVTGELFF

J: TRBJ1-5
V: TRBV6-1
size: NA
D: NA
DNA: TGTGCCAGCACCTGGCAGGGTTACGGCAATCAGCCCCAGCATTTT
CDR3: CASTWQGYGNQPQHF

J: TRBJ2-1
V: TRBV11-3
size: NA
D: TRBD2
DNA: TGTGCCAGCAGCTTAGGGCCCGGGGGGGAGCAGTTCTTC
CDR3: CASSLGPGGEQFF

J: TRBJ2-3
V: TRBV5-5
size: once
D: NA
DNA: TGTGCCAGCAGCCAAGACCCGGGGGCAGTCGGCACAGATACGCAGTATTTT
CDR3: CASSQDPGAVGTDTQYF

J: TRBJ2-1
V: TRBV21-1
size: NA
D: NA
DNA: TGTGCCAGCAGCAAATATTCGGGTGAGGCAGGGTTGGACAATGAGCAGTTCTTC
CDR3: CASSKYSGEAGLDNEQFF